This T cell receptor beta chain originates from a study of Graves' ophthalmopathy and Graves' hyperthyroidism. RNA transcripts served as template for amplifying TCR beta CDR3 sequences. The first round was an RT-PCR with HTBI primers, and the second round was a multiplex PCR. TCRdb processed the multiplex PCR reads anew with MiXCR; each CDR3 protein has one entry. The sample consists of just over 400,000 distinct CDR3 sequences, roughly 20% of them appearing once. This clonotype was recorded many times. V was clipped by 1 base and J by 6 bases; unmatched bases: 9. The germline gives CDR1 LGHNA, CDR2 YNFKEQ. The CDR3 runs 15 residues. Stable hyperthyroidism referred to disease that showed no ophthalmopathy within 18 months of follow-up. Sampling 10 ml of fresh peripheral blood provided the PBMCs.

Sequenced material: peripheral blood. This TCR derives from a woman between 18 and 30 years old with stable Graves' hyperthyroidism. This chain links TRBV4-2 with TRBJ2-7; 7 bases are shared with TRBD2. The CDR3 nucleotides are TGTGCCAGCAGCCAAGTTGGGGGAGGGCCAACCGAGCAGTACTTC. This sequence encodes CASSQVGGGPTEQYF.